This passage covers 15 T cell receptor beta chains from one sample sequenced in a study of OX40 agonist ivuxolimab in advanced cancers. The method was immunoSEQ multiplex PCR; TCRdb's version includes in-frame clones alone and lacks a portion of them. This sample has 94,000 or so clones; around 84% occur once, and the top ten carry 1% to 1.3%. Material: CD4+ or CD8+ T cells sorted from blood, obtained in a trial of the OX40 agonist ivuxolimab. Source of these receptors: an adult with an advanced solid tumor such as melanoma, head and neck, liver or kidney cancer.

The V gene is TRBV6-6, the J gene TRBJ2-7; D is undetermined. CDR1 MNHNY and CDR2 SVGAGI come from the germline V gene (reference sequence). This CDR3 is built from 15 residues. V lost 3 bases and J lost 0, with 12 bases in between. CDR3 residues: CASSYQRIHSYEQYV. DNA for the CDR3: TGTGCCAGCAGTTATCAGAGAATACACTCCTACGAGCAGTACGTC.

The sample holds one count of this clone. The V and J genes are TRBV7-2 and TRBJ1-2; a possible D gene is TRBD1 (5 bases). The germline gives CDR1 SGHTA, CDR2 FQGNSA. Trimming shortened V by 0 bases and J by 7 bases, and 12 bases separated the two germline ends. CDR3 length equals 14 residues. The CDR3 DNA reads as TGTGCCAGCAGCTTAGCCGGGACCAAAGGTGGCTACACCTTC. It codes for CASSLAGTKGGYTF.

This rearrangement joins TRBV18 to TRBJ2-3; no clear D gene. There are 14 residues in the CDR3. Trimming took off 5 bases at V and 5 bases at J, with 14 bases between the two ends. Germline CDR1 is KGHSH and CDR2 is LQKENI. CDR3 region: CASSSQDPLDTQYF. CDR3 bases: TGTGCCAGCTCATCCCAAGACCCATTAGATACGCAGTATTTT. Using reference TRBV18 and TRBJ2-3 for the parts outside the CDR3, the full variable domain is NAGVMQNPRHLVRRRGQEARLRCSPMKGHSHVYWYRQLPEEGLKFMVYLQKENIIDESGMPKERFSAEFPKEGPSILRIQQVVRGDSAAYFCASSSQDPLDTQYFGPGTRLTVL.

As concerns this clone: Within the sample, other DNA sequences also encode this same CDR3. This rearrangement joins TRBV4-2 to TRBJ2-6, with D unresolved. The CDR3 sequence is 15 residues long. CDR1 and CDR2 (germline): LGHNA, YNFKEQ. Trimming shortened V by 6 bases and J by 3 bases, and 12 bases separated the two germline ends. CDR3 in amino acids: CASRVDWFGANVLTF. CDR3 sequence (DNA): TGTGCCAGCAGAGTCGACTGGTTTGGGGCCAACGTCCTGACTTTC.

The chain is built from TRBV10-1 and TRBJ1-1; TRBD1 might be the D (6 bases). CDR1 is WNHNN and CDR2 is SYGVQD in the germline V gene (reference sequence). Trimming took off 5 bases at V and 1 base at J, with 8 bases between the two ends. This CDR3 region has 13 residues. The DNA for the CDR3 is TGCGCCAGCAGTAAGACAGGGAACACTGAAGCTTTCTTT. It yields the protein CASSKTGNTEAFF.

The rearrangement joins TRBV7-2 to TRBJ2-5; 10 nucleotides line up with TRBD2. Trimming at V came to 1 base and at J to 1 base, leaving 3 bases not matched to a gene. This CDR3 contains 16 residues. Germline V CDR1 and CDR2: SGHTA, FQGNSA. CDR3 nucleotides: TGTGCCAGCAGCTTAGGGATAGCGGGGGGCCAAGAGACCCAGTACTTC. As protein: CASSLGIAGGQETQYF.

This sequence joins TRBV4-2 and TRBJ2-1, with TRBD1 matching over 7 bases. Germline lookup yields CDR1 LGHNA and CDR2 YNFKEQ. J gave up 8 bases and V 4 bases, and 8 bases lay outside the gene matches. CDR3 size: 14 residues. The CDR3 DNA reads as TGTGCCAGCAGCCGAGAAGAAGGGGGCGATGAGCAGTTCTTC. This sequence encodes CASSREEGGDEQFF.

This sequence joins TRBV6-5 and TRBJ1-1, with D possibly matching TRBD1 (6 bases). Germline V CDR1 and CDR2: MNHEY, SVGAGI. This CDR3 has 14 amino acids. V dropped 7 bases and J dropped 0 bases, with 12 bases sitting between them. In DNA form, the CDR3 reads TGTGCCAGCATGCACGGGGGCCTGAACACTGAAGCTTTCTTT. Translating it yields CASMHGGLNTEAFF.

The chain carries TRBV30 and TRBJ2-7; D ambiguous. The CDR3 is 11 amino acids. Germline CDR1 is GTSNPN and CDR2 is SVGIG (reference sequence). V was cut by 5 bases and J by 1 base, with 6 bases left in between. Here the CDR3 reads CAWGESYEQYF. The CDR3 DNA sequence: TGTGCCTGGGGTGAATCCTACGAGCAGTACTTC.

The V call is TRBV6-5, the J call TRBJ1-5, with D possibly TRBD1 on 5 matching bases. V was pared by 6 bases and J by 5 bases, with 14 bases between. This CDR3 is 14 amino acids long. Germline V gene data show CDR1 as MNHEY and CDR2 as SVGAGI. The CDR3 DNA reads TGTGCCAGCAGCCAGACAGCAGCGGATCAGCCCCAGCATTTT. Translating gives CASSQTAADQPQHF.

This chain connects TRBV9 to TRBJ1-2, with a weak D call TRBD1 (5 bases). Germline CDR1 is SGDLS and CDR2 is YYNGEE. There are 15 residues in the CDR3. Trimming cost V 2 bases and J 4 bases, with 15 bases left between them. The CDR3 loop reads CASSVDPDGAYGYTF. The CDR3 coding sequence is TGTGCCAGCAGCGTCGATCCTGACGGGGCCTATGGCTACACCTTC. The entire variable domain, with the rest obtained from reference TRBV9 and TRBJ1-2, is as follows: DSGVTQTPKHLITATGQRVTLRCSPRSGDLSVYWYQQSLDQGLQFLIQYYNGEERAKGNILERFSAQQFPDLHSELNLSSLELGDSALYFCASSVDPDGAYGYTFGSGTRLTVV.

The chain employs TRBV28 and TRBJ2-7, with TRBD1 identical over 9 bases. J lost 7 bases, V lost 6 bases, and 13 bases had no gene match. The CDR3 consists of 15 residues. CDR1 is MDHEN and CDR2 is SYDVKM in the germline V gene. CDR3 sequence reads: CASRPTGQGHGEQYF. DNA for the CDR3: TGTGCCAGCAGACCAACGGGACAGGGACATGGGGAGCAGTACTTC.

The rearrangement uses TRBV7-9 and TRBJ2-2; tentatively, D is TRBD1 (6 bases). In germline, CDR1 is SEHNR, CDR2 FQNEAQ (reference sequence). Between the trimmed V and J ends, which lost 1 base and 7 bases, there was a span of 13 bases. The CDR3 sequence is 15 residues long. CDR3 amino acids: CASSLVTLQGGELFF. In DNA, the CDR3 is TGTGCCAGCAGCTTAGTTACCCTACAGGGCGGGGAGCTGTTTTTT.

This chain uses TRBV28 with TRBJ1-1; D is unresolved. Trimming took 7 bases from V and 1 from J, leaving 7 bases between them. Germline lookup yields CDR1 MDHEN and CDR2 SYDVKM. The CDR3 covers 12 residues. The CDR3 DNA reads as TGTGCCAGCACAGAACAGAACACTGAAGCTTTCTTT. This translates into CASTEQNTEAFF.

The sample holds one count of this clone. V and J are TRBV7-8 and TRBJ1-5; D is unclear. This CDR3 is 17 amino acids long. V lost 1 base, J lost 4 bases, and 17 bases lay in between. CDR1 and CDR2 from the germline V gene are SGHVS and FQNEAQ. CDR3 amino acids: CASSLGRLGLQNQPQHF. The CDR3 DNA reads TGTGCCAGCAGCTTAGGTCGATTAGGACTCCAGAATCAGCCCCAGCATTTT.